A selection of T cell receptor beta chains follows, all from one sample in a study of lymphopenia after photon versus proton radiotherapy. Only in-frame clones appear in the TCRdb table, and some are missing; sequencing was by immunoSEQ multiplex PCR. Of approximately 17,000 clones listed, 90% to 95% were seen once; the top ten hold around 6.5%. The source was peripheral blood, collected from a patient treated with photon-based radiotherapy. Receptors originate from a man aged 55 to 70 with pancreatic cancer. Both conserved end residues are part of each CDR3. D genes are given only for firm matches. The listing skips clone size in some rows; elsewhere it reads once, few, many or a size class.

J,D,size,V,DNA,CDR3
TRBJ2-3,TRBD1,-,TRBV7-3,TGTGCCAGCAGCGACAGGGTGAGAGATACGCAGTATTTT,CASSDRVRDTQYF
TRBJ2-6,-,-,TRBV2,TGTGCCAGCAGTGAGGCGCCTGGGGCCAACGTCCTGACTTTC,CASSEAPGANVLTF
TRBJ2-3,TRBD2,-,TRBV2,TGTGCCAGCAGTCGACTAGCGGGGACAGATACGCAGTATTTT,CASSRLAGTDTQYF
TRBJ2-2,-,-,TRBV2,TGTGCCAGCACCCTAACACCAACCGGGGAGCTGTTTTTT,CASTLTPTGELFF
TRBJ1-1,-,-,TRBV6-4,TGTGCCAGCAGTGACGGGGGACGGAAGAACACTGAAGCTTTCTTT,CASSDGGRKNTEAFF
TRBJ2-1,-,-,TRBV10-2,TGCGCCAGCAGTGATAGGGCTGCAAAGTCCTACAATGAGCAGTTCTTC,CASSDRAAKSYNEQFF
TRBJ2-1,TRBD1,few,TRBV30,TGTGCCTGGAGTAGCGGACAGGGGGTCAATGAGCAGTTCTTC,CAWSSGQGVNEQFF
TRBJ1-4,TRBD1,-,TRBV18,TGTGCCAGCTCACCATTCGCGGGACAGCTTGAAAAACTGTTTTTT,CASSPFAGQLEKLFF
TRBJ1-6,-,-,TRBV13,TGTGCCAGCAGCATGACCTATAATTCACCCCTCCACTTT,CASSMTYNSPLHF
TRBJ2-1,-,-,TRBV7-9,TGTGCCAGCAGCTTAAGATTTGTGGAGGGGGACAATGAGCAGTTCTTC,CASSLRFVEGDNEQFF
TRBJ2-7,-,-,TRBV4-3,TGCGCCAGCAGCCACGACCAATGGGGCGAGCAGTACTTC,CASSHDQWGEQYF
TRBJ2-1,-,-,TRBV9,TGTGCCAGCAGCACCGCTACCCCCGGAAGGAATGAGCAGTTCTTC,CASSTATPGRNEQFF
TRBJ2-7,-,-,TRBV7-2,TGTGCCAGCAGCTTAGCCCTCTACGAGCAGTACTTC,CASSLALYEQYF
TRBJ1-6,-,few,TRBV6-5,TGTGCCAGCAGTCGACGGAATTCACCCCTCCACTTT,CASSRRNSPLHF
TRBJ1-1,-,-,TRBV4-1,TGCGCCAGCAGCCAAGGCTGGAATCTGCTGAACACTGAAGCTTTCTTT,CASSQGWNLLNTEAFF
TRBJ1-5,-,-,TRBV6-5,TGTGCCAGCAGTTATGAGGGGGATCAGCCCCAGCATTTT,CASSYEGDQPQHF
TRBJ2-7,TRBD1,-,TRBV5-4,TGTGCCAGCAGAAGACAGGGATCTCGTTTCGAGCAGTACTTC,CASRRQGSRFEQYF
TRBJ1-2,-,-,TRBV30,TGTGCCTATAGGGCAGTGAGTTCCTATGGCTACACCTTC,CAYRAVSSYGYTF
TRBJ2-7,-,once,TRBV20-1,TGCAGTGCCGCAGTAACATTTGAGCAGTACTTC,CSAAVTFEQYF
TRBJ1-5,-,-,TRBV2,TGTGCCAGCAATTTTGCAGGTCCCCAGCCCCAGCATTTT,CASNFAGPQPQHF
TRBJ1-6,-,-,TRBV7-2,TGTGCCAGCAGTCCGGCCGGCATGACACCCCTCCACTTT,CASSPAGMTPLHF
TRBJ2-3,TRBD1,-,TRBV18,TGTGCCAGCTCAGGACAGGGGCTTAGATTCACAGATACGCAGTATTTT,CASSGQGLRFTDTQYF
TRBJ2-3,-,-,TRBV4-3,TGCGCCAGCTCCACAAACCCACTAGGACAGTCTCATAGCACAGATACGCAGTATTTT,CASSTNPLGQSHSTDTQYF
TRBJ2-7,TRBD2,-,TRBV5-1,TGCGCCAGCAGTTCAGGCGGGGGGTCCTTTAGTATCTACGAGCAGTACTTC,CASSSGGGSFSIYEQYF
TRBJ2-7,TRBD1,once,TRBV12-5,TGTGCTAGTGGTTCACGGACAGGGGCCTTCTCCTACGAGCAGTACTTC,CASGSRTGAFSYEQYF
TRBJ1-2,-,-,TRBV7-9,TGTGCCAGCACCTACATCGGGGCTTATGGCTACACCTTC,CASTYIGAYGYTF
TRBJ1-2,-,-,TRBV29-1,TGCAGCTCCGGAGGGCCCTATGGCTACACCTTC,CSSGGPYGYTF
TRBJ2-3,-,-,TRBV7-3,TGTGCCAGCAGCTTCGCTAGCACAGATACGCAGTATTTT,CASSFASTDTQYF
TRBJ1-5,TRBD1,-,TRBV7-9,TGTGCCAGCAGCCAGGGACAGGGTGGCAATCAGCCCCAGCATTTT,CASSQGQGGNQPQHF
TRBJ2-7,-,-,TRBV7-9,TGTGCCAGCAGCCCCCCCGGGACTGTAAGCTCCTACGAGCAGTACTTC,CASSPPGTVSSYEQYF
TRBJ1-5,TRBD1,-,TRBV7-2,TGTGCCAGCAGCTCACAGGGGAATCAGCCCCAGCATTTT,CASSSQGNQPQHF
TRBJ2-3,-,-,TRBV14,TGTGCCAGCAGCCAAGAGAGAGGGGTTAGAGGCACAGATACGCAGTATTTT,CASSQERGVRGTDTQYF
TRBJ2-1,-,-,TRBV7-2,TGTGCCAGCAGCTTCGGGGGTAGGCTAGTTAGTGGTAATGAGCAGTTCTTC,CASSFGGRLVSGNEQFF
TRBJ1-6,-,-,TRBV6-5,TGTGCCAGCACATCCGGGACATTTAATTCACCCCCCCACTTT,CASTSGTFNSPPHF
TRBJ1-3,-,once,TRBV30,TGTGCCTGGAGCCCACCCCGGGGAGTTGGAAACACCATATATTTT,CAWSPPRGVGNTIYF
TRBJ2-7,TRBD1,-,TRBV10-3,TGTGCCATCAGTGGATCTGACAGGGTCGAGCAGTACTTC,CAISGSDRVEQYF
TRBJ2-7,-,-,TRBV5-6,TGTGCCAGCAGCTTGAGCAACAACTACGAGCAGTACTTC,CASSLSNNYEQYF